This T cell receptor (beta chain) derives from a study of T cells after yellow fever vaccination. The study, taken as a whole, reports: Just a small share of clonotypes turned up in the CD4 compartment as well as the CD8 compartment. FACS-sorted repertoires might harbor abundant contaminating clonotypes from the bulk population.

This clonotype came up many times. The antigen is undetermined. Synthesis of TCR cDNA relied on 5'RACE template switching, which attached a universal primer site and UMIs. TCRdb passed the 5' RACE reads through MiXCR, listing each CDR3 protein once. This repertoire shows 120,000 to 150,000 distinct CDR3 sequences, more than 6% found once; its top ten account for approximately 0.78%. CDR3 length: 15 amino acids. V shed 8 bases and J 11 bases; nucleotides not matched to a gene: 17. This chain links TRBV12-3 or TRBV12-4 with TRBJ2-1; 8 bases fit TRBD1. The receptor's source is a man in his thirties or forties who received the YFV17D yellow fever vaccine. This specimen was CD4+ T cells sorted from PBMCs, taken 5 days after the yellow fever booster vaccination. DNA for the CDR3: TGTGCCAGCCAACCCAGGGGGCTAAACCCAATGAAGCAGTTCTTC. Amino acid sequence: CASQPRGLNPMKQFF.